The entry that follows covers one T cell receptor beta chain sequence. The sample comes from a study of blood T cell repertoires in COVID-19. Study as a whole: Spain, Italy and the United States supplied samples that represented acute and convalescent COVID-19.

The assay was immunoSEQ multiplex PCR, and TCRdb's table has in-frame clones only and misses some. The table includes 200,000 to 300,000 clones, roughly 80% detected once. The CDR3 consists of 13 residues. With 5 bases clipped from V and 6 bases from J, the junction kept 4 bases outside the gene matches. From germline, CDR1 is MNHNY and CDR2 SVGAGI (reference sequence). This clonotype was sampled from an elderly woman with acute or convalescent COVID-19. Specimen: peripheral blood. The genes are TRBV6-6 and TRBJ1-3, with 7 positions matching TRBD1. CDR3 in amino acids: CASSPRGVNTIYF. Here the CDR3 DNA reads TGTGCCAGCAGTCCCAGGGGGGTAAACACCATATATTTT.